The 32 T cell receptor beta chains presented below share a single source sample, sequenced in a study of T-cell reconstitution after alpha-beta-depleted transplantation in children. TCRbeta library construction was performed incorporating unique molecular identifiers. TCRdb analysed the PCR reads with MiXCR anew, one entry per CDR3 protein. The repertoire holds roughly 200,000 distinct CDR3 sequences, with around 7.7% as singletons. This material consisted of PBMCs, mostly from graft donor cells, taken 360 days after TCRalphabeta/CD19-depleted stem cell transplant. The receptors come from a male patient between 2 and 15 years old who had a stem cell transplant for acute myeloid leukemia, so the T cells may come from the graft donor.

The chain couples TRBV29-1 to TRBJ2-7; unclear D gene. The CDR3 is 12 residues long. Per the germline V gene, CDR1 is SQVTM and CDR2 is ANQGSEA. The V end was cut by 1 base, the J end by 3 bases, with 7 bases between. CDR3 protein: CSVEALDYEQYF. In nucleotides, the CDR3 is TGCAGCGTTGAAGCTCTCGACTACGAGCAGTACTTC.

This clonotype was detected only a few times. The chain has TRBV24-1 and TRBJ1-2; no clear D. The CDR3 loop spans 13 amino acids. Germline assignment: CDR1 KGHDR and CDR2 SFDVKD. The V and J ends lost 12 bases and 1 base respectively, with 14 bases between them. Here the CDR3 DNA reads TGTGCCTCCACGCGGAGCCGTAACTATGGCTACACCTTC. It translates to CASTRSRNYGYTF.

This clonotype was seen many times. The genes are TRBV7-2 and TRBJ1-4; weak D call: TRBD1 (5 bases). The germline V and J ends were trimmed by 2 bases and 0 bases, with 13 bases remaining between them. Germline loops: CDR1 SGHTA, CDR2 FQGNSA. The CDR3 loop spans 17 amino acids. The CDR3 is CASSLRRTSATNEKLFF. The CDR3 DNA is TGTGCCAGCAGCTTACGGCGGACATCCGCAACTAATGAAAAACTGTTTTTT.

This clonotype was observed many times. The V call is TRBV12-3 or TRBV12-4, the J call TRBJ2-2, with D maybe TRBD1 (5 bases). The V end lost 6 bases, the J end lost 1 base, and 9 bases lay between the germline ends. CDR3 length: 14 amino acids. The CDR3 loop reads CASSPGQNTGELFF. The CDR3 bases are TGTGCCAGCAGCCCCGGACAGAACACCGGGGAGCTGTTTTTT.

This clonotype was seen repeatedly, ten times or more. The CDR3 here is CASTAGDSYNEQFF. The CDR3 nucleotides read TGTGCCAGCACCGCAGGGGACTCCTACAATGAGCAGTTCTTC. This chain connects TRBV6-1 to TRBJ2-1, with D possibly matching TRBD1 (6 bases). The CDR3 has 14 residues. Germline CDR1 MNHNS, CDR2 SASEGT. V lost 7 bases, J lost 0 bases, and 10 bases lay in between.

This chain connects TRBV18 to TRBJ2-7, with D perhaps assigned TRBD1 or TRBD2 (6 bases each). There are 14 residues in the CDR3. Trimming stripped 3 bases from V and 2 bases from J, with 11 bases between. CDR1 KGHSH and CDR2 LQKENI come from the germline V gene. The CDR3: CASSPGGETYEQYV. DNA of the CDR3: TGTGCCAGCTCACCCGGGGGCGAAACCTACGAGCAGTACGTC.

This clonotype was recorded many times. CDR3 nucleotides: TGTGCCAGCCGCACCAGGAGCGGGGCCGGGGAGCTGTTTTTT. Translation gives CASRTRSGAGELFF. The genes are TRBV12-3 or TRBV12-4 and TRBJ2-2; 7 bases line up with TRBD2. The CDR3 is 14 residues long. Trimming removed 8 bases from V and 6 bases from J; junction bases left unmatched: 9.

Notes on this clonotype: A much more abundant neighbour one base away suggests this may be a read error. The V and J genes are TRBV20-1 and TRBJ1-5; D is ambiguous. The CDR3 runs to 12 residues. Germline V gene sequence: CDR1 DFQATT, CDR2 SNEGSKA (reference sequence). V was trimmed by 6 bases and J by 6 bases, leaving 12 bases between them. CDR3 loop: CSAGLWSQPQHF. The CDR3 DNA reads as TGCAGTGCAGGGCTCTGGAGTCAGCCCCAGCATTTT.

This chain connects TRBV29-1 to TRBJ2-5; 8 bases fit TRBD2. Trimming took 7 bases from V and 5 from J; bases not matched to a gene: 9. CDR1 is SQVTM and CDR2 is ANQGSEA in the germline V gene. This CDR3 contains 13 residues. The CDR3 sequence: CSANLAGGETQYF. Written as DNA, the CDR3 is TGCAGCGCCAACCTTGCGGGGGGTGAGACCCAGTACTTC.

This sequence joins TRBV5-5 and TRBJ2-1; D might be TRBD1 or TRBD2, each matching 5 bases. This CDR3 comprises 15 residues. Per germline, CDR1 SGHKS and CDR2 YYEKEE (reference sequence). The ends were cut back, 4 bases at V and 12 bases at J, with 23 bases in the middle. This chain's CDR3 is CASSAGTSISLRQFF. The CDR3 DNA sequence: TGTGCCAGCAGCGCCGGGACCTCGATTTCGCTTCGGCAGTTCTTC.

In its sample, this clonotype was seen many times. CDR3 loop: CASSLANEQFF. DNA of the CDR3: TGTGCCAGCAGCCTGGCAAATGAGCAGTTCTTC. The gene calls are TRBV5-6 and TRBJ2-1; no clear D gene. This CDR3 is built from 11 residues. Trimming took off 4 bases at V and 7 bases at J, with 6 bases between the two ends. The germline V gene encodes CDR1 SGHDT and CDR2 YYEEEE.

The genes are TRBV11-2 and TRBJ1-2, with D hard to call. CDR1 is SGHAT and CDR2 is FQNNGV in the germline V gene. This CDR3 comprises 14 residues. Trimming removed 1 base at V and 7 bases at J, with 13 bases between. In nucleotides, the CDR3 is TGTGCCAGCAGCTTAGGTTGGCAGGTTCTTGGCTACACCTTC. Translation gives CASSLGWQVLGYTF. The full variable domain, completed using reference TRBV11-2 and TRBJ1-2, is EAGVAQSPRYKIIEKRQSVAFWCNPISGHATLYWYQQILGQGPKLLIQFQNNGVVDDSQLPKDRFSAERLKGVDSTLKIQPAKLEDSAVYLCASSLGWQVLGYTFGSGTRLTVV.

This clonotype was detected ten times or more. The J gene is TRBJ2-3, the V gene TRBV27; the D gene is possibly TRBD2 (5 bases). The V end lost 2 bases, the J end lost 0 bases, and 18 bases lay between the germline ends. From germline, CDR1 is MNHEY and CDR2 SMNVEV (reference sequence). The CDR3 is made up of 18 amino acids. The chain's CDR3 is CASSLLGEPMTSTDTQYF. CDR3 DNA sequence: TGTGCCAGCAGTTTACTGGGAGAGCCGATGACTAGCACAGATACGCAGTATTTT.

The chain employs TRBV10-3 and TRBJ2-5, with a possible D match to TRBD2 (6 bases). Looked up from germline, CDR1 is ENHRY and CDR2 is SYGVKD. The CDR3 length is 12 residues. With 7 bases removed from V and 7 bases from J, the gap between germline ends came to 13 bases. The CDR3 here is CAITTGVGTQYF. The DNA for the CDR3 is TGTGCCATCACCACGGGAGTGGGGACCCAGTACTTC.

This clonotype came up many times. The chain has TRBV6-1 and TRBJ2-1; either TRBD1 or TRBD2 may supply D (5 bases each). Between the trimmed V and J ends, which lost 10 bases and 2 bases, there was a span of 12 bases. The germline V gene encodes CDR1 MNHNS and CDR2 SASEGT. CDR3 length: 13 residues. As DNA, the CDR3 is TGTGCCACTAGGGGAGTCCCCTACAATGAGCAGTTCTTC. This translates into CATRGVPYNEQFF.

The rearrangement uses TRBV7-6 and TRBJ2-1; D is unresolved. This CDR3 contains 14 residues. V was trimmed by 1 base and J by 4 bases, leaving 8 bases between them. The germline gives CDR1 SGHVS, CDR2 FNYEAQ. The CDR3 sequence: CASSLGQRYNEQFF. The CDR3, as DNA: TGTGCCAGCAGCTTAGGCCAGCGTTACAATGAGCAGTTCTTC.

This clonotype was observed a handful of times. This rearrangement joins TRBV7-2 to TRBJ1-1; D unclear. Germline assignment: CDR1 SGHTA and CDR2 FQGNSA. The CDR3 length is 13 residues. V was shortened by 3 bases and J by 4 bases, with 9 bases between the two germline ends. The CDR3 protein is CASSFFLSTEAFF. CDR3 coding DNA: TGTGCCAGCAGCTTCTTCCTGAGCACTGAAGCTTTCTTT.

This clonotype has at least ten counts. The gene calls are TRBV4-2 and TRBJ2-5; D is unclear. Deletions cut 3 bases from V and 4 bases from J, with 12 bases between. This CDR3 has 14 residues. Germline lookup yields CDR1 LGHNA and CDR2 YNFKEQ. The CDR3, as DNA: TGTGCCAGCAGCCATGGGCGAGAATTAGAGACCCAGTACTTC. Translating it yields CASSHGRELETQYF.

The chain is built from TRBV20-1 and TRBJ1-5; D gene uncertain. CDR1 and CDR2 (germline): DFQATT, SNEGSKA (reference sequence). The CDR3 runs 14 residues. The V end lost 3 bases, the J end lost 2 bases, and 11 bases lay between the germline ends. The CDR3 sequence: CSASVGICNQPQHF. CDR3 bases: TGCAGTGCTAGCGTTGGGATATGCAATCAGCCCCAGCATTTT.

Notes on this clonotype: Since a much larger clone is just one base distant, this may be a read error. Here the CDR3 DNA reads TGCGCCAGCAGCTTGAAGCCTAGCTGGAATGCAGATACGCAGTATTTT. Translated: CASSLKPSWNADTQYF. The J gene is TRBJ2-3, the V gene TRBV5-1, with a possible D match to TRBD2 (5 bases). V was cut by 1 base and J by 4 bases, with 16 bases left in between. The CDR3 covers 16 residues. CDR1 is SGHRS and CDR2 is YFSETQ in the germline V gene.

There are a few counts of this clonotype. The chain couples TRBV24-1 to TRBJ2-3; TRBD2 matches 9 bases. V lost 3 bases and J lost 5; bases outside the gene matches: 5. Looked up from germline, CDR1 is KGHDR and CDR2 is SFDVKD. The CDR3 has 15 residues. The DNA of the CDR3 is TGTGCCACCAGTGATAACTCGCGGGGGGGAGATACGCAGTATTTT. It is translated as CATSDNSRGGDTQYF.

The V gene is TRBV7-2, the J gene TRBJ2-7; D is uncertain. The CDR3 contains 15 residues. The ends were cut back, 1 base at V and 6 bases at J, with 16 bases in the middle. Germline V gene data show CDR1 as SGHTA and CDR2 as FQGNSA. Written as DNA, the CDR3 is TGTGCCAGCAGCTTAGAGCCGAGGCCCCTAAGCGAGCAGTACTTC. It encodes CASSLEPRPLSEQYF.

This clonotype was detected a few times. This chain connects TRBV12-3 or TRBV12-4 to TRBJ1-1; D may be TRBD1 (5 bases). The CDR3 totals 14 residues. V was shortened by 7 bases and J by 5 bases, with 17 bases between the two germline ends. CDR3 in amino acids: CASINRRFGTEAFF. The DNA for the CDR3 is TGTGCCAGCATCAACAGGAGGTTCGGGACTGAAGCTTTCTTT.

The chain is built from TRBV7-6 and TRBJ2-5, with TRBD2 matching 9 bases. J gave up 1 base and V 2 bases, and 11 bases lay outside the gene matches. The CDR3 is made up of 18 amino acids. CDR1 SGHVS and CDR2 FNYEAQ come from the germline V gene. CDR3 DNA sequence: TGTGCCAGCAGCTTACTACCCCTAGCGGGGAAGACCCAAGAGACCCAGTACTTC. Encoded protein: CASSLLPLAGKTQETQYF. Combining the CDR3 with reference TRBV7-6 and TRBJ2-5 gives the whole variable domain GAGVSQSPRYKVTKRGQDVALRCDPISGHVSLYWYRQALGQGPEFLTYFNYEAQQDKSGLPNDRFSAERPEGSISTLTIQRTEQRDSAMYRCASSLLPLAGKTQETQYFGPGTRLLVL.

This clonotype was counted a few times. The rearrangement joins TRBV6-1 to TRBJ1-1, with D perhaps matching TRBD1 (6 bases). The germline CDR1 and CDR2 sequences are MNHNS and SASEGT. This CDR3 has 14 residues. Trimming removed 2 bases from V and 7 bases from J, with 14 bases in between. Here the CDR3 reads CASSESVLTGEAFF. The DNA of the CDR3 is TGTGCCAGCAGTGAAAGTGTCTTGACAGGTGAAGCTTTCTTT.

This clonotype was detected many times. The V call is TRBV5-1, the J call TRBJ2-1; no reliable D call. There are 12 residues in the CDR3. CDR1 and CDR2 (germline): SGHRS, YFSETQ. Between the trimmed V and J ends, which lost 0 bases and 7 bases, there was a span of 5 bases. CDR3 nucleotides: TGCGCCAGCAGCTTGGGGGCGAATGAGCAGTTCTTC. Translation gives CASSLGANEQFF.

J is TRBJ2-7 and V is TRBV29-1; D remains ambiguous. CDR3 length equals 11 residues. The germline V gene encodes CDR1 SQVTM and CDR2 ANQGSEA. Trimming took 1 base from V and 2 from J, leaving 3 bases between them. As DNA, the CDR3 is TGCAGCGTTGAAGGCCCCTACGAGCAGTACTTC. It codes for CSVEGPYEQYF.

This clonotype showed up many times. The rearrangement joins TRBV20-1 to TRBJ1-1; tentatively, D is TRBD1 (5 bases). Germline CDR1 is DFQATT and CDR2 is SNEGSKA (reference sequence). The CDR3 loop spans 14 amino acids. Trimming left V 4 bases short and J 4 bases short, with 16 bases between. The CDR3 DNA reads as TGCAGTGCTAATAGGGGAGAATTGGGCACTGAAGCTTTCTTT. It specifies CSANRGELGTEAFF.

This clonotype was counted at least ten times. This rearrangement joins TRBV7-6 to TRBJ1-6, with a tentative D call TRBD1 (5 bases). The CDR3 is 15 amino acids. V lost 4 bases, J lost 8 bases, and 15 bases lay in between. CDR1 SGHVS and CDR2 FNYEAQ come from the germline V gene. The DNA of the CDR3 is TGTGCCAGCAGCTCCGCCGAGGGGCTCGATTCACCCCTCCACTTT. Translated, it gives CASSSAEGLDSPLHF.

This rearrangement joins TRBV20-1 to TRBJ2-3; D may be TRBD1 or TRBD2 (5 bases each). Germline CDR1 and CDR2: DFQATT and SNEGSKA (reference sequence). Trimming pared 0 bases from V and 0 bases from J, leaving 13 bases between. The CDR3 consists of 16 residues. The CDR3 sequence: CSARDSRGPSTDTQYF. The CDR3 DNA reads TGCAGTGCTAGAGATTCTAGGGGACCCAGCACAGATACGCAGTATTTT.

V and J are TRBV6-5 and TRBJ1-1; D might be TRBD1 (5 bases). The V end lost 5 bases, the J end lost 4 bases, and 35 bases lay between the germline ends. The germline V gene encodes CDR1 MNHEY and CDR2 SVGAGI. This CDR3 is 21 amino acids long. DNA of the CDR3: TGTGCCAGCAGTCCCCGGGCCGGGGGTCCAGCAACTCCTTCCTTTGGCACTGAAGCTTTCTTT. Translated, it gives CASSPRAGGPATPSFGTEAFF.

The chain joins TRBV7-6 to TRBJ2-7; D is undetermined. CDR1 SGHVS and CDR2 FNYEAQ come from the germline V gene. The length of the CDR3 is 15 residues. Trimming cost V 1 base and J 3 bases, with 13 bases left between them. The CDR3 DNA sequence: TGTGCCAGCAGCTTAGTTCGGCAGAGAAGCTACGAGCAGTACGTC. Protein product: CASSLVRQRSYEQYV.